These 23 T cell receptor beta chains came from one sample sequenced in a study of T cell responses to AZD1222 COVID-19 vaccine. Using immunoSEQ multiplex PCR, the repertoire was profiled, and TCRdb retains in-frame clones only, with some absent. The profile shows 90,000 to 120,000 clones, around 90% of them singletons. The sequencing used peripheral blood, collected on day 0 of AZD1222 vaccination. These receptors were collected from an adult in good health.

This clone was detected only once. The chain links TRBV6-1 to TRBJ2-7; D might be TRBD2 (5 bases). The CDR3 runs 16 residues. V was cut by 2 bases and J by 0 bases, with 14 bases left in between. CDR1 is MNHNS, CDR2 SASEGT, per germline. The CDR3 DNA sequence: TGTGCCAGCAGTGAAAAAAGACTAACCAGCTCCTACGAGCAGTACTTC. Its protein product is CASSEKRLTSSYEQYF.

V is TRBV21-1 and J is TRBJ1-4. TRBV21-1 is classified as a pseudogene. The CDR3 contains 16 residues. CDR3 bases: TGTGCCAGCAGCAAGTACCGGGGGCGGAAAAATGAAAAACTGTTTTTT. As protein: CASSKYRGRKNEKLFF.

The J gene is TRBJ1-2, the V gene TRBV19; TRBD1 is a possible D gene (6 bases). The CDR3 length is 16 residues. Trimming removed 5 bases at V and 0 bases at J, with 16 bases between. Germline V gene lookup returns CDR1 LNHDA and CDR2 SQIVND (reference sequence). The CDR3 coding sequence is TGTGCCAGTAGTTCCAATCAGGGGTCTTCTAACTATGGCTACACCTTC. Translating gives CASSSNQGSSNYGYTF.

In its sample, this clone was seen once. The chain has TRBV6-5 and TRBJ2-1; D might be TRBD2 (6 bases). The CDR3 spans 16 residues. Trimming removed 2 bases at V and 5 bases at J, with 16 bases between. Germline CDR1 MNHEY, CDR2 SVGAGI. The CDR3 loop reads CASSYGGEGLDNEQFF. The CDR3 bases are TGTGCCAGCAGTTACGGGGGTGAGGGACTCGACAATGAGCAGTTCTTC.

This chain joins TRBV19 and TRBJ2-7; TRBD1 agrees at 11 bases. Germline V lookup: CDR1 LNHDA, CDR2 SQIVND (reference sequence). V was clipped by 7 bases and J by 3 bases; unmatched bases: 2. The CDR3 contains 13 residues. The CDR3 protein is CASKGTGGYEQYF. Here the CDR3 DNA reads TGTGCCAGTAAGGGGACAGGGGGCTACGAGCAGTACTTC.

The CDR3 loop reads CASFGEGTGYRMFEKLFF. CDR3 DNA: TGTGCCAGTTTCGGAGAAGGGACAGGGTATAGGATGTTTGAAAAACTGTTTTTT. The J gene is TRBJ1-4, the V gene TRBV25-1; 9 bases align to TRBD1. Germline-derived CDR1 and CDR2 are MGHDK and SYGVNS. This CDR3 has 18 residues. Trimming took 9 bases from V and 7 from J; bases not matched to a gene: 21.

The CDR3 reads CSAPLRLTQYF. The CDR3 nucleotides read TGCAGTGCTCCCCTGAGGCTAACGCAGTACTTC. This chain joins TRBV20-1 and TRBJ2-7; D is unresolved. CDR3 size: 11 residues. V lost 5 bases to trimming and J lost 9 bases, with 14 bases between them. Germline V gene lookup returns CDR1 DFQATT and CDR2 SNEGSKA (reference sequence).

The chain couples TRBV29-1 to TRBJ2-3; D tentatively reads TRBD1 or TRBD2 (5 bases each). Trimming cost V 1 base and J 1 base, with 9 bases left between them. Germline CDR1 and CDR2: SQVTM and ANQGSEA. The CDR3 sequence is 14 residues long. The CDR3 loop is CSVEGGYGTDTQYF. The CDR3 coding sequence is TGCAGCGTTGAAGGGGGGTACGGCACAGATACGCAGTATTTT.

This clone was seen only once. The V and J genes are TRBV5-1 and TRBJ1-4; possible D gene TRBD1, 5 bases. CDR1 is SGHRS, CDR2 YFSETQ, per germline. Trimming removed 4 bases from V and 0 bases from J, with 7 bases in between. This CDR3 region has 14 residues. The CDR3 DNA sequence: TGCGCCAGCAGCGGGACCGCAACTAATGAAAAACTGTTTTTT. This sequence encodes CASSGTATNEKLFF.

This chain links TRBV9 with TRBJ1-6; D is uncertain. V gave up 3 bases and J gave up 10 bases, with 11 bases separating them. CDR1 is SGDLS and CDR2 is YYNGEE in the germline V gene. CDR3 size: 13 residues. The CDR3 DNA sequence: TGTGCCAGCAGCGGTCGGGAGGAGTCACCCCTCCACTTT. As protein: CASSGREESPLHF.

The genes are TRBV2 and TRBJ1-6; 8 positions agree with TRBD1. CDR3 length: 17 residues. The V gene end was trimmed by 9 bases and the J gene end by 0 bases; junction bases not matched to a gene: 10. Germline CDR1 reads SNHLY; CDR2 reads FYNNEI. The CDR3 reads CASGGTGLSSYNSPLHF. DNA of the CDR3: TGTGCCAGTGGGGGGACAGGATTAAGCTCCTATAATTCACCCCTCCACTTT.

This clone occurred once. The gene calls are TRBV12-3 or TRBV12-4 and TRBJ1-2; tentative D call: TRBD1 (6 bases). Between the trimmed V and J ends, which lost 5 bases and 10 bases, there was a span of 14 bases. The CDR3 sequence is 12 residues long. The CDR3 is CASSTGTNDYTF. The CDR3 DNA reads as TGTGCCAGCAGTACCGGGACAAACGACTACACCTTC.

The chain is built from TRBV9 and TRBJ2-2; 7 bases agree with TRBD1. In germline, CDR1 is SGDLS, CDR2 YYNGEE. The length of the CDR3 is 15 residues. Unmatched junction bases numbered 5, after V lost 2 bases and J lost 4 bases. The CDR3 DNA is TGTGCCAGCAGCGTTGAGGGGGCGAGCACCGGGGAGCTGTTTTTT. Translated, it gives CASSVEGASTGELFF.

This sequence joins TRBV4-1 and TRBJ2-1, with D possibly TRBD2 on 5 matching bases. The CDR3 contains 13 residues. V lost 3 bases and J lost 6, with 9 bases in between. The germline V gene has CDR1 MGHRA and CDR2 YSYEKL. The CDR3: CASSQLLVNEQFF. CDR3 coding DNA: TGCGCCAGCAGCCAGCTACTAGTCAATGAGCAGTTCTTC.

The chain carries TRBV18 and TRBJ1-6; D ambiguous. Germline CDR1 reads KGHSH; CDR2 reads LQKENI. The germline V and J ends were trimmed by 6 bases and 8 bases, with 8 bases remaining between them. This CDR3 has 12 amino acids. CDR3 amino acids: CASSPDDSPLHF. In nucleotides, the CDR3 is TGTGCCAGCTCTCCTGACGATTCACCCCTCCACTTT.

This chain uses TRBV13 with TRBJ2-5; the match to TRBD1 covers 8 bases. Per germline, CDR1 PRHDT and CDR2 FYEKMQ (reference sequence). After removal of 5 bases from V and 4 bases from J, the junction contained 3 bases not matched to a gene. CDR3 size: 13 residues. The CDR3 spells CASSQGAGETQYF. The DNA for the CDR3 is TGTGCCAGCAGCCAGGGGGCAGGAGAGACCCAGTACTTC.

This clone has just a few counts. Here the CDR3 reads CASSDTTGAGNTIYF. CDR3 DNA: TGTGCCAGCAGTGACACCACAGGGGCTGGAAACACCATATATTTT. V gene TRBV3-1 (or the pseudogene TRBV3-2) combines with J gene TRBJ1-3; 7 positions agree with TRBD1. CDR3 length: 15 amino acids. Trimming removed 6 bases from V and 2 bases from J; junction bases left unmatched: 7. Germline values: CDR1 LGHDT, CDR2 YNNKEL (reference sequence).

The rearrangement joins TRBV6-5 to TRBJ2-5; possibly TRBD1 for D (8 bases). The CDR3 spans 15 residues. V lost 7 bases and J 9 bases, leaving 24 bases between the germline ends. Germline V gene lookup returns CDR1 MNHEY and CDR2 SVGAGI. The CDR3 reads CASTTWTGNREAQYF. Written as DNA, the CDR3 is TGTGCCAGCACCACCTGGACAGGGAACCGGGAGGCCCAGTACTTC.

This clone was counted a few times. The chain couples TRBV29-1 to TRBJ1-5; TRBD1 might be the D (6 bases). Per the germline V gene, CDR1 is SQVTM and CDR2 is ANQGSEA. V dropped 6 bases and J dropped 4 bases, with 13 bases sitting between them. The CDR3 spans 13 residues. CDR3 region: CSVRDNWNQPQHF. The CDR3 DNA is TGCAGCGTGCGGGACAATTGGAATCAGCCCCAGCATTTT.

This clone was detected only once. The chain couples TRBV27 to TRBJ2-6; 7 positions agree with TRBD1. The CDR3 spans 16 residues. J was trimmed by 4 bases and V by 2 bases; bases with no gene match: 5. The germline gives CDR1 MNHEY, CDR2 SMNVEV (reference sequence). CDR3 amino acids: CASSLDTGVGANVLTF. For the CDR3, the DNA is TGTGCCAGCAGTTTAGATACAGGGGTCGGGGCCAACGTCCTGACTTTC.

The gene calls are TRBV27 and TRBJ2-3; D may be TRBD1 or TRBD2 (5 bases each). This CDR3 is built from 16 residues. V was pared by 5 bases and J by 1 base, with 16 bases between. The V gene's germline CDR1 is MNHEY and CDR2 SMNVEV (reference sequence). The CDR3 loop reads CASSASGTDRTDTQYF. In DNA form, the CDR3 reads TGTGCCAGCAGTGCCTCCGGGACCGACCGCACAGATACGCAGTATTTT.

The chain uses TRBV5-1 and TRBJ2-7; 9 positions agree with TRBD1. The CDR3 contains 14 residues. V lost 4 bases and J lost 4; bases outside the gene matches: 6. CDR1 and CDR2 (germline): SGHRS, YFSETQ. The CDR3 bases are TGCGCCAGCAGCAGCCTACAGGGGGCTTACGAGCAGTACTTC. It yields the protein CASSSLQGAYEQYF.

This chain uses TRBV9 with TRBJ1-3, with D possibly being TRBD1 (6 bases). The CDR3 extends over 15 amino acids. Germline lookup yields CDR1 SGDLS and CDR2 YYNGEE. V dropped 4 bases and J dropped 8 bases, with 19 bases sitting between them. The chain's CDR3 is CASSRTVQGEDTIYF. The CDR3 DNA reads as TGTGCCAGCAGCCGGACAGTACAGGGTGAGGACACCATATATTTT.